The 6 T cell receptor beta chains reported below all come from one sample, sequenced in a study of CD8+ T cells in alopecia areata. Cells that came from pooled cutaneous lymph nodes were sorted using CD4, CD8alpha, NKG2D, NKG2ACE and other markers. Investigators isolated RNA and reverse transcribed it into cDNA to act as the sequencing template. Using immunoSEQ multiplex PCR, the repertoire was profiled, and TCRdb retains in-frame clones only, with some absent. This sample comprises over 250,000 clones, none seen once only. The sequencing input was CD4+ T cells sorted from a lymph node. These receptors were collected from a C3H/HeJ mouse with alopecia areata. The strain's MHC haplotype is H2-k.

A note on this clone: Gene names and germline match the mouse. Read coverage stops 4 residues before the CDR3 terminus; the germline J gene supplies the remainder. Other DNA sequences within the sample encode an identical CDR3. The chain has TRBV13-1 and TRBJ2-5; D remains ambiguous. The CDR3 is 15 residues long. Germline V CDR1 and CDR2: NSHNY, SYGAGN. With 0 bases removed from V and 0 bases from J, the gap between germline ends came to 8 bases. The sequenced CDR3 bases are TGTGCCAGCAGTGATGCGAAGGGTAACCAAGAC. Translation: CASSDAKGNQD. In full, the CDR3 is CASSDAKGNQDTQYF.

This clone was counted a few times. The gene symbols are mouse symbols. Read coverage stops 4 residues before the CDR3 terminus; the germline J gene supplies the remainder. The V call is TRBV13-1, the J call TRBJ1-1; tentatively, D is TRBD1 (6 bases). This CDR3 is built from 14 residues. V was shortened by 0 bases and J by 4 bases, with 10 bases between the two germline ends. Germline V gives CDR1 NSHNY, CDR2 SYGAGN. CDR3 sequence reads: CASSDVGGVTEVFF. The DNA read from the CDR3 is TGTGCCAGCAGTGATGTAGGGGGGGTCACA.

As to this clone: The gene symbols are mouse symbols. The CDR3 end falls 4 residues outside the read, so it is completed with the germline J gene. This chain joins TRBV13-2 and TRBJ2-7; 11 bases align to TRBD2. This CDR3 contains 16 residues. Germline loops: CDR1 NNHNN, CDR2 SYGAGS (reference sequence). CDR3 DNA (partial): TGTGCCAGCGGTGATCCAAGACTGGGGGGGGAGTAT. Translated: CASGDPRLGGEY. The entire CDR3 reads CASGDPRLGGEYEQYF.

On this clone itself: Genes here carry mouse names. The read falls 4 residues short of the CDR3 end, and the missing part is taken from the germline J gene. The sample contains more than one DNA sequence encoding this CDR3. The rearrangement links TRBV3 to TRBJ2-5; 8 bases are a match to TRBD1. Germline assignment: CDR1 SNHLY and CDR2 FYNGKV (reference sequence). The CDR3 totals 14 residues. The CDR3 loop reads CASSLETGEDTQYF. The sequenced part of the CDR3 DNA is TGTGCCAGCAGCTTAGAGACAGGGGAAGAC.

A remark on this clone: Gene names and germline refer to mouse. Other DNA sequences of this sample code for an identical CDR3. CDR3 DNA, as far as it was read: TGCACCTGCAGTGCAGCTACTGGGGGGGCAGAA. Protein: CTCSAATGGAE. The CDR3 as a whole reads CTCSAATGGAETLYF. The chain employs TRBV1 and TRBJ2-3; TRBD2 aligns across 9 bases. The read comes to an end 4 residues before the CDR3 does, leaving the germline J gene to fill in the end. J was trimmed by 3 bases and V by 1 base; bases with no gene match: 2. The CDR3 is 15 amino acids. Germline CDR1 reads NSQYPW; CDR2 reads LRSPGD (reference sequence).

As to this clone: Gene names refer to mouse genes. Read data end 4 residues before the CDR3 end; the end is taken from the germline J gene. V usage is TRBV31 and J usage is TRBJ2-3; 7 bases fit TRBD2. The J segment lost 0 bases and the V segment lost 1 base, leaving 4 bases of the junction unmatched. This CDR3 contains 15 residues. Germline V gene lookup returns CDR1 GKSSPN and CDR2 SITVG. CDR3 bases read: TGTGCCTGGAGTCCCTGGGGGACTAGTGCAGAA. It translates to CAWSPWGTSAE. The entire CDR3 protein reads CAWSPWGTSAETLYF.